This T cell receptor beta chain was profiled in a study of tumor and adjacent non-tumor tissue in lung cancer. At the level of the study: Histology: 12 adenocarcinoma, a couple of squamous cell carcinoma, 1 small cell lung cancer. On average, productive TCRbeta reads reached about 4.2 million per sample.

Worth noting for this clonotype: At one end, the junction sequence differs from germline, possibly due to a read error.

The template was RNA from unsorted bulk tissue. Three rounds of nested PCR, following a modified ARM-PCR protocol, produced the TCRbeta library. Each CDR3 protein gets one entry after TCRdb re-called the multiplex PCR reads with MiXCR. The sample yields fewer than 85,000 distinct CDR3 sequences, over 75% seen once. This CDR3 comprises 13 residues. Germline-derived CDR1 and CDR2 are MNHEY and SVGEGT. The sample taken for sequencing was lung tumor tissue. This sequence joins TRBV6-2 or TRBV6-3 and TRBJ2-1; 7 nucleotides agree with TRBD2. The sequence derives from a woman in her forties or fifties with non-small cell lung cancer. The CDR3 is CATSSGNYKEQFF. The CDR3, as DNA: TGTGCCACCTCGAGCGGGAACTACAAAGAGCAGTTCTTC.